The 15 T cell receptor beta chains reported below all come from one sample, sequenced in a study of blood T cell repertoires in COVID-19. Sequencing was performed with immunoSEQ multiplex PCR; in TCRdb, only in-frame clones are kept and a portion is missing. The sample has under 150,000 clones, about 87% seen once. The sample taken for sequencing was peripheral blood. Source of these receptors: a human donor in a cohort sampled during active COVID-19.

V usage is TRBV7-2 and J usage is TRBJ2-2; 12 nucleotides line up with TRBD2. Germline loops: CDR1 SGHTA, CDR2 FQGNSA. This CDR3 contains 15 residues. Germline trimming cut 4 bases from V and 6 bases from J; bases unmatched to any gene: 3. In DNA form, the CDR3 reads TGTGCCAGCAGCTCTAGCGGGGGGGCGGCCGGGGAGCTGTTTTTT. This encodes CASSSSGGAAGELFF.

CDR3 nucleotides: TGCGCCAGCAGCCAAGATGACAGGAACTATGGCTACACCTTC. It encodes CASSQDDRNYGYTF. This chain connects TRBV4-1 to TRBJ1-2; possible D gene TRBD1, 6 bases. The CDR3 loop spans 14 amino acids. Trimming took off 0 bases at V and 2 bases at J, with 7 bases between the two ends. Germline CDR1 reads MGHRA; CDR2 reads YSYEKL.

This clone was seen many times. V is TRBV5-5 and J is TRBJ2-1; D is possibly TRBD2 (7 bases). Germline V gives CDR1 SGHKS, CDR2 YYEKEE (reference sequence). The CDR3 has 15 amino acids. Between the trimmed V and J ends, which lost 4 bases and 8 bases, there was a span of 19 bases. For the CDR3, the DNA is TGTGCCAGCAGCCCGGAGGGGGGGGGCGGCGATGAGCAGTTCTTC. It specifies CASSPEGGGGDEQFF.

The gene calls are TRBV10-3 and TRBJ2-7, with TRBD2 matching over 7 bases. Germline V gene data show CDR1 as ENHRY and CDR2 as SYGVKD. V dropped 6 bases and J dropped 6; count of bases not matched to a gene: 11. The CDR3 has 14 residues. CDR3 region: CAIRSDGGLGEQYF. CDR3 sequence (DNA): TGTGCCATCAGATCCGACGGGGGGTTAGGCGAGCAGTACTTC.

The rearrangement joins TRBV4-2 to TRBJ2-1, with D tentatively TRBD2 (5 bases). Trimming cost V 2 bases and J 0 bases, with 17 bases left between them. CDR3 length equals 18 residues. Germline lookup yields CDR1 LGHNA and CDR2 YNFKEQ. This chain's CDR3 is CASSQRGSRLTSYNEQFF. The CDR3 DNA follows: TGTGCCAGCAGCCAACGCGGGTCGCGACTGACCTCCTACAATGAGCAGTTCTTC.

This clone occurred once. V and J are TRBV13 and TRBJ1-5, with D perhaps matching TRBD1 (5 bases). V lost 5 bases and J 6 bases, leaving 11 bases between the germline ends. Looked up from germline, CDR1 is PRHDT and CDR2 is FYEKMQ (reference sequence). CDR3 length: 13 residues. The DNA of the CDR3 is TGTGCCAGCAGCCGGCAGGGAAGTCAGCCCCAGCATTTT. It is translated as CASSRQGSQPQHF.

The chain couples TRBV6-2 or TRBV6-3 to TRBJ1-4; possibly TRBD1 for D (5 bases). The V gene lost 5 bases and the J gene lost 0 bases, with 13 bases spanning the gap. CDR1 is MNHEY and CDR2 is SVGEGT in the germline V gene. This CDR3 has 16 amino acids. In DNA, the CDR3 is TGTGCCAGCAGTCTCCGCGCAGGGACAACTAATGAAAAACTGTTTTTT. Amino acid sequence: CASSLRAGTTNEKLFF.

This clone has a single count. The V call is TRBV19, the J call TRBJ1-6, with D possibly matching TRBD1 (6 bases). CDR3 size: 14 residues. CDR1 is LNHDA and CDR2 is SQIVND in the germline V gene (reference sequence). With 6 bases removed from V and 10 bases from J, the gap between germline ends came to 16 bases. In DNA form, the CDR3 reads TGTGCCAGTAGGGAAGGGGGAACTGGGTCACCCCTCCACTTT. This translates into CASREGGTGSPLHF.

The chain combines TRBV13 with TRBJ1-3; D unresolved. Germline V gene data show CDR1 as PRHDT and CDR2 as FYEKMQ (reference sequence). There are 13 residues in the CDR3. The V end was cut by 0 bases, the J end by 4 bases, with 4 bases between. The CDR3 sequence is CASSLGQGNTIYF. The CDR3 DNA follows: TGTGCCAGCAGCTTAGGTCAGGGAAACACCATATATTTT.

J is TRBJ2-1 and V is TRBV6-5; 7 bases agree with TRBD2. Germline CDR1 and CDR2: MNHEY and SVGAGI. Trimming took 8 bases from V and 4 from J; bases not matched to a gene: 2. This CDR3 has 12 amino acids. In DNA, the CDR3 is TGTGCCAGCGGGGGGGATTACAATGAGCAGTTCTTC. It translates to CASGGDYNEQFF.

CDR3 protein: CASSYPYQPQHF. Written as DNA, the CDR3 is TGTGCCAGCAGTTACCCGTATCAGCCCCAGCATTTT. The chain combines TRBV6-5 with TRBJ1-5; D not resolved. CDR1 is MNHEY and CDR2 is SVGAGI in the germline V gene. The ends were cut back, 2 bases at V and 5 bases at J, with 4 bases in the middle. This CDR3 contains 12 residues.

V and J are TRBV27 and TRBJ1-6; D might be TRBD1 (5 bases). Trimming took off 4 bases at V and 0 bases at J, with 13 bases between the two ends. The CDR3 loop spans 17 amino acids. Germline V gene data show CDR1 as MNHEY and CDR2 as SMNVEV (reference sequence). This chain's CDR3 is CASSWQGGGSYNSPLHF. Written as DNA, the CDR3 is TGTGCCAGCAGTTGGCAAGGCGGGGGCTCCTATAATTCACCCCTCCACTTT.

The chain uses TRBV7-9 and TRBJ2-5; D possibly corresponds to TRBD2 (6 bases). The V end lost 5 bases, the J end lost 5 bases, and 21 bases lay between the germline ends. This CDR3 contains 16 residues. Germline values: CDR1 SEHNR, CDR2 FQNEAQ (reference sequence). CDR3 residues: CASSHTWGVPGETQYF. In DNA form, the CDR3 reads TGTGCCAGCAGCCATACCTGGGGGGTACCGGGGGAGACCCAGTACTTC. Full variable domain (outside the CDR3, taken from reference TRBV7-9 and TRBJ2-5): DTGVSQNPRHKITKRGQNVTFRCDPISEHNRLYWYRQTLGQGPEFLTYFQNEAQLEKSRLLSDRFSAERPKGSFSTLEIQRTEQGDSAMYLCASSHTWGVPGETQYFGPGTRLLVL.

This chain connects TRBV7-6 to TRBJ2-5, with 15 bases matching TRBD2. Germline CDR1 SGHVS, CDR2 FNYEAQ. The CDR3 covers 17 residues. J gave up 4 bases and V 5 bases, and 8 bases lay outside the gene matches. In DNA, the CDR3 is TGTGCCAGCAGCCCTTGGACTAGCGGGGGGGCCGTAGAGACCCAGTACTTC. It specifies CASSPWTSGGAVETQYF.

CDR3 in amino acids: CASSRTGGEYDTQYF. DNA for the CDR3: TGTGCCAGCAGCCGGACAGGGGGCGAATATGATACGCAGTATTTT. The chain links TRBV6-2 or TRBV6-3 to TRBJ2-3, with 11 nucleotides matching TRBD1. Germline lookup yields CDR1 MNHEY and CDR2 SVGEGT. The CDR3 is made up of 15 amino acids. V was pared by 6 bases and J by 6 bases, with 8 bases of the junction left unmatched.